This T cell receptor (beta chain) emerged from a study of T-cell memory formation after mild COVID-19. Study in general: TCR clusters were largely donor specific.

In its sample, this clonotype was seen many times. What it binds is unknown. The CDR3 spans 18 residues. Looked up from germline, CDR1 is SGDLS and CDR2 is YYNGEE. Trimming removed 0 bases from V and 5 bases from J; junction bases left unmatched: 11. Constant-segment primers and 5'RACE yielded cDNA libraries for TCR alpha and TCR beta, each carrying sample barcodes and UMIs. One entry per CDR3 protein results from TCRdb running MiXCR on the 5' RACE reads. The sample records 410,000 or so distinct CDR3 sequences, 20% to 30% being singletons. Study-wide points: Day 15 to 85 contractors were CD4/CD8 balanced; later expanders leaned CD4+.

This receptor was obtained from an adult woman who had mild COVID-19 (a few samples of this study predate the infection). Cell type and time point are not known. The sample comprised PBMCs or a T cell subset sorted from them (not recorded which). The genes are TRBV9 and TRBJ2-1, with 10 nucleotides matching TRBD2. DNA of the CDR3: TGTGCCAGCAGCGTAGCGGTAGCGGGAGGATATGGGAACAATGAGCAGTTCTTC. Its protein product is CASSVAVAGGYGNNEQFF.